This T cell receptor (beta chain) was recorded in a study of shared T cell receptors in the human thymus. Profiled with immunoSEQ multiplex PCR; TCRdb holds only in-frame clones, not every one. The sample lists under 700,000 clones; approximately 80% were seen once. The same sample was also used in a study of human thymus T cells. That study reports: Having surgery to correct congenital heart defects, healthy Finnish infants acted as the donors. Thymic material originated from resections removed in the course of corrective heart surgery. Use of V and J genes seemed skewed within the thymic and blood repertoires. Unrelated individuals reportedly shared highly overlapping thymic TCR repertoires.

The sequence derives from a boy less than two years old with a congenital heart defect. Sequenced input: thymocytes.

Written as DNA, the CDR3 is TGTGCCAGCAGTCCAACCGACAGTCATCAGCCCCAGCATTTT. It yields the protein CASSPTDSHQPQHF. The rearrangement links TRBV28 to TRBJ1-5, with a weak D call TRBD1 (5 bases). This CDR3 has 14 residues. Trimming took off 5 bases at V and 5 bases at J, with 13 bases between the two ends. Germline V gene data show CDR1 as MDHEN and CDR2 as SYDVKM. Drawing the rest from reference TRBV28 and TRBJ1-5, the complete variable domain is DVKVTQSSRYLVKRTGEKVFLECVQDMDHENMFWYRQDPGLGLRLIYFSYDVKMKEKGDIPEGYSVSREKKERFSLILESASTNQTSMYLCASSPTDSHQPQHFGDGTRLSIL.